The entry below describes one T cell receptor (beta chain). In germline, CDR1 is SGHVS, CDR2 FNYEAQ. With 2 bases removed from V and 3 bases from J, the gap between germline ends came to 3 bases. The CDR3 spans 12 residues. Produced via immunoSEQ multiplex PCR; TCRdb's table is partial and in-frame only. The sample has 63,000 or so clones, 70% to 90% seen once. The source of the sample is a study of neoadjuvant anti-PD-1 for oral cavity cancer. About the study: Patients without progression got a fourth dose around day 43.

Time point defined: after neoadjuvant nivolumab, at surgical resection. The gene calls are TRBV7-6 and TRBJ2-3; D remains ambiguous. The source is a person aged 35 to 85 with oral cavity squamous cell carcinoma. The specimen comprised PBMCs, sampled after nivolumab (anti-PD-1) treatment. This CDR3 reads CASSLLTDTQYF. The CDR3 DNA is TGTGCCAGCAGCTTACTGACAGATACGCAGTATTTT.